One T cell receptor beta chain is described in this entry. 60 Vbeta and 13 Jbeta primers were used in PCR. Only in-frame clones appear in the TCRdb table, and some are missing; sequencing was by immunoSEQ multiplex PCR. The sample comprises 150,000 or so clones, about 80% of which are singletons, and over 13% rests with the top ten. The sample belongs to a study of cytomegalovirus exposure and HLA in healthy donors. The CDR3 is 13 amino acids. V was trimmed by 0 bases and J by 6 bases, leaving 8 bases between them. Germline-derived CDR1 and CDR2 are SGDLS and YYNGEE. The chain uses TRBV9 and TRBJ2-3; D unclear. Source material: PBMCs. The clonotype originates from a woman aged 40-49 years in good health and CMV-seronegative. The CDR3 DNA sequence: TGTGCCAGCAGCGTAGCTAGAATTGATACGCAGTATTTT. Its translation is CASSVARIDTQYF.